The clone carrying this TCR beta chain showed up just once. Its antigen is still unknown. The data were obtained in a study of a mutant IDH1 vaccine in newly diagnosed glioma. Study summary: Treated patients were about 60% male, roughly 38% female, mean age 40.4 years. Most patients had radiochemotherapy with temozolomide before enrollment; others had one alone.

Study-wide results and caveats: Pseudoprogression seemed unrelated to changes in top peripheral T cell clonotypes. Researchers report vaccine-induced immune responses in roughly 94% of patients.

Noted time point: baseline, week 1 (first vaccination visit). Regarding treatment: pre-vaccination baseline after standard-of-care therapy. Produced via immunoSEQ multiplex PCR; TCRdb's table is partial and in-frame only. This sample has tens of thousands of clones, with 93% found just once. The CDR3 runs 16 residues. After removal of 0 bases from V and 3 bases from J, the junction contained 4 bases not matched to a gene. Germline V gene data show CDR1 as LGHNA and CDR2 as YNFKEQ. The chain recombines TRBV4-2 with TRBJ2-3; 9 bases match TRBD1. The specimen comprised PBMCs, sampled from a glioma patient treated with radiotherapy, temozolomide or both. The TCR sequence derives from a man in his forties with glioma. CDR3 coding DNA: TGTGCCAGCAGCCAAGAGGACGGGACAGGGACAGATACGCAGTATTTT. This encodes CASSQEDGTGTDTQYF.